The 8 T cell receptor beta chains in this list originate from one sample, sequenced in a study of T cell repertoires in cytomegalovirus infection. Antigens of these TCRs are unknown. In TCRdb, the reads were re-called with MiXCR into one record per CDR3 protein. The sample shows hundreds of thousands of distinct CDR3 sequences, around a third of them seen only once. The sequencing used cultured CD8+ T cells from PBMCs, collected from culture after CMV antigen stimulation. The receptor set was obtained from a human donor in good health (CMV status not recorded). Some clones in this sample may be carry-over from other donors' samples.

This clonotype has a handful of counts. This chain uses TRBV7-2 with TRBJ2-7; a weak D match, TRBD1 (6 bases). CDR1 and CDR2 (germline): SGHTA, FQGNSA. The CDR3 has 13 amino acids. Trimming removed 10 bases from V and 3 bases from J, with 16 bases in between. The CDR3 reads CATAWDNNYEQYF. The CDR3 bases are TGTGCCACCGCTTGGGACAATAACTACGAGCAGTACTTC.

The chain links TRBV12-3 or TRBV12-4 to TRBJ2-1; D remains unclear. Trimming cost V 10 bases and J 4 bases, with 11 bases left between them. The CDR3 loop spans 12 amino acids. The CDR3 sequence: CAIGRNYNEQFF. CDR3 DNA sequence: TGTGCCATCGGACGGAATTACAATGAGCAGTTCTTC.

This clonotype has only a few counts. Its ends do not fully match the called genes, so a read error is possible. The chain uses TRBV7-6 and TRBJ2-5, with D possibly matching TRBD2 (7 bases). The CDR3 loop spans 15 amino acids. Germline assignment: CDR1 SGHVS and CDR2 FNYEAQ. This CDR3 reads CASSSSGGEQETQYF. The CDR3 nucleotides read TGTGCTAGCAGCTCCTCGGGGGGCGAGCAAGAGACCCAGTACTTC.

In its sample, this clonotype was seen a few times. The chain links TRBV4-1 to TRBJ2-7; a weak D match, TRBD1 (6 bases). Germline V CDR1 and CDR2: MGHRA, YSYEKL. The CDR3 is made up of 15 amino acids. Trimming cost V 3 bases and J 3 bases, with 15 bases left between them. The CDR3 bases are TGCGCCAGCAGCCATAAGCCGGGACATAGCTACGAGCAGTACTTC. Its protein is CASSHKPGHSYEQYF.

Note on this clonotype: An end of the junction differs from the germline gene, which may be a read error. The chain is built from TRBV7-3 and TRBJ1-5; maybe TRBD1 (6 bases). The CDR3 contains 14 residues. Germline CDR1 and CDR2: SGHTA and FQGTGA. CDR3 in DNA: TGTGCCAGTAGCTTAAAGGGGGATGGTCAGCCCCAGCATTTT. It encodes CASSLKGDGQPQHF.

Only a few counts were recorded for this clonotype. The CDR3 nucleotides read TGTGCCAGCAGAGGGGGACGTGGTAACACCGGGGAGCTGTTTTTT. It yields the protein CASRGGRGNTGELFF. This chain uses TRBV5-4 with TRBJ2-2; D is possibly TRBD1 (6 bases). Germline V gene sequence: CDR1 SGHNT, CDR2 YYREEE (reference sequence). This CDR3 is 15 amino acids long. V was cut by 5 bases and J by 2 bases, with 13 bases left in between. The full variable domain, rest sourced from reference TRBV5-4 and TRBJ2-2, is ETGVTQSPTHLIKTRGQQVTLRCSSQSGHNTVSWYQQALGQGPQFIFQYYREEENGRGNFPPRFSGLQFPNYSSELNVNALELDDSALYLCASRGGRGNTGELFFGEGSRLTVL.

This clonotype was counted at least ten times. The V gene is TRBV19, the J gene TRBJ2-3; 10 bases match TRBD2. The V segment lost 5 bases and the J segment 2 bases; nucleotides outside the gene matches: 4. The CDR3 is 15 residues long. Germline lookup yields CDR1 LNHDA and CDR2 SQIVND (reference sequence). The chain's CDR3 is CASSLSGGNTDTQYF. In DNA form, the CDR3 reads TGTGCCAGTAGTCTTAGCGGGGGGAACACAGATACGCAGTATTTT.

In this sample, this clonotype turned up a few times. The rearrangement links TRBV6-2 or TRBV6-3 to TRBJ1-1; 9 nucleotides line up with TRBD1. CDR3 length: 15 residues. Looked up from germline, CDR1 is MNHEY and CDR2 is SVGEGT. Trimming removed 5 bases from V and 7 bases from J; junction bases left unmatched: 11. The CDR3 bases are TGTGCCAGCAGTAACCGGGACAGGGAAGCGATTGAAGCTTTCTTT. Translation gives CASSNRDREAIEAFF.